The present entry profiles one T cell receptor beta chain with its context. Its target is unknown. The data were obtained in a study of OX40 agonist ivuxolimab in advanced cancers. Study context: Patients received intravenous ivuxolimab every 2 weeks at 0.01 to 10 mg/kg. From about 23 to 85 years was the age range, with a mean of 60 years, and approximately 84% were male. General observations from the study: Some nonresponders additionally presented with little normalized T-cell clonal expansion.

CDR1 is KGHSH and CDR2 is LQKENI in the germline V gene. J lost 2 bases, V lost 4 bases, and 7 bases had no gene match. The CDR3 extends over 15 amino acids. The protocol was immunoSEQ multiplex PCR, while the TCRdb copy is restricted to in-frame clones and leaves out a portion. The sample yields approximately 62,000 clones, about 91% seen once. This chain joins TRBV18 and TRBJ2-7; TRBD2 aligns across 8 bases. The sample consisted of CD4+ or CD8+ T cells sorted from blood, taken in a trial of the OX40 agonist ivuxolimab. The origin of this receptor is an adult with an advanced solid tumor such as melanoma, head and neck, liver or kidney cancer. The CDR3 reads CASSLGGGITYEQYF. The CDR3 region has the DNA TGTGCCAGCTCACTCGGGGGGGGCATTACCTACGAGCAGTACTTC.